The entry below gives a single T cell receptor (beta chain) sequence along with its context. What it recognizes is unknown. The data originate from a study of T cells expressing NK-cell markers. Looking at the study overall: One of the eight sequenced donors was seronegative, whereas the other seven were HCMV-seropositive.

Germline V lookup: CDR1 MNHEY, CDR2 SMNVEV (reference sequence). The CDR3 consists of 14 residues. Study results and caveats: Among four donors, these clonotypes also ranked first in the CD3+CD56-NKG2C+ fraction.

TCRdb re-called the 5' RACE reads and gives one entry per CDR3 protein, without DNA. Recorded for this sample: a few hundred thousand distinct CDR3 sequences. This chain uses TRBV27 with TRBJ1-6; there is no DNA to check the TCRdb D call of TRBD1. The origin of this receptor is a man aged 18-70 years in good health. Sequencing was performed on blood T cells: a sorted CD56 or NKG2C T cell subset, CD4+ or CD8+ T cells, or bulk PBMC T cells (not recorded which). CDR3 loop: CASRISGGYSPLHF.